Listed below are T cell receptor beta chains from one sample, sequenced in a study of blood T cell repertoires in COVID-19. Profiled with immunoSEQ multiplex PCR; TCRdb holds only in-frame clones, not every one. The table has about 200,000 clones, 80% to 85% seen once. The sequenced sample consisted of peripheral blood. The receptor source for this set is a woman between 70 and 85 years old with COVID-19, enrolled during active disease. Each CDR3 is given with its conserved first and last residue. A D gene is named only where the DNA matches it firmly. Where a row states a size, it is once, few, many or the class of an expanded clone; other rows omit it.

cdr3_nt: TGTGCCGTCCAGCGGAACACTGAAGCTTTCTTT
cdr3_aa: CAVQRNTEAFF
v_call: TRBV28
j_call: TRBJ1-1
clone_size: .
d_call: .

cdr3_nt: TGCGCCAGCAGCTCGACAGTGGCGGACACTGAAGCTTTCTTT
cdr3_aa: CASSSTVADTEAFF
v_call: TRBV5-1
j_call: TRBJ1-1
clone_size: .
d_call: .

cdr3_nt: TGTGCCAGCACCACTGGAGGCAGAACTAATGAAAAACTGTTTTTT
cdr3_aa: CASTTGGRTNEKLFF
v_call: TRBV28
j_call: TRBJ1-4
clone_size: .
d_call: .

cdr3_nt: TGTGCCAGCAGTTTACCGACAGGGAGAGGTGAAAAACTGTTTTTT
cdr3_aa: CASSLPTGRGEKLFF
v_call: TRBV28
j_call: TRBJ1-4
clone_size: .
d_call: TRBD1

cdr3_nt: TGCGCCAGCAGCGCCAACAGCGGGAGGAGCACAGATACGCAGTATTTT
cdr3_aa: CASSANSGRSTDTQYF
v_call: TRBV5-1
j_call: TRBJ2-3
clone_size: .
d_call: TRBD2

cdr3_nt: TGTGCCAGCAGTTTAGAGACAGGCACAGATACGCAGTATTTT
cdr3_aa: CASSLETGTDTQYF
v_call: TRBV27
j_call: TRBJ2-3
clone_size: .
d_call: .

cdr3_nt: TGTGCCAGCAGCGCTTATACAGGACCCCCGAATTCACCCCTCCACTTT
cdr3_aa: CASSAYTGPPNSPLHF
v_call: TRBV7-9
j_call: TRBJ1-6
clone_size: .
d_call: .

cdr3_nt: TGTGCCAGTAGCCCGCCTGGACAGAATAATTCACCCCTCCACTTT
cdr3_aa: CASSPPGQNNSPLHF
v_call: TRBV19
j_call: TRBJ1-6
clone_size: few
d_call: .

cdr3_nt: TGTGCCAGCAGCCCGCCGGGAGGAGGATCGAATGAGCAGTTCTTC
cdr3_aa: CASSPPGGGSNEQFF
v_call: TRBV4-2
j_call: TRBJ2-1
clone_size: .
d_call: TRBD2

cdr3_nt: TGTGCCAGCAGTGAAGGCGTTGGAGGGTATGGCTACACCTTC
cdr3_aa: CASSEGVGGYGYTF
v_call: TRBV2
j_call: TRBJ1-2
clone_size: few
d_call: .

cdr3_nt: TGCAGTGTTGACCGCGGCGAGCAGTACTTC
cdr3_aa: CSVDRGEQYF
v_call: TRBV20-1
j_call: TRBJ2-7
clone_size: .
d_call: .

cdr3_nt: TGCGCCAGCAGCTTGGAAGGGGCAGTGGGCTACACCTTC
cdr3_aa: CASSLEGAVGYTF
v_call: TRBV5-1
j_call: TRBJ1-2
clone_size: .
d_call: .

cdr3_nt: TGTGCCAGCACCCTAGACAGAACCTACGAGCAGTACTTC
cdr3_aa: CASTLDRTYEQYF
v_call: TRBV12-3/TRBV12-4
j_call: TRBJ2-7
clone_size: .
d_call: .

cdr3_nt: TGCAGTGCTAGTGCAGGCACGTCCTACGAGCAGTACTTC
cdr3_aa: CSASAGTSYEQYF
v_call: TRBV20-1
j_call: TRBJ2-7
clone_size: .
d_call: .

cdr3_nt: TGTGCCAGCAGCTTAGGAGGGACAGGGAGTGGCTATGGCTACACCTTC
cdr3_aa: CASSLGGTGSGYGYTF
v_call: TRBV7-2
j_call: TRBJ1-2
clone_size: .
d_call: TRBD1

cdr3_nt: TGTGCCAGCTCTCAAGAACAGGGGCGTCAACACATTCAGTACTTC
cdr3_aa: CASSQEQGRQHIQYF
v_call: TRBV18
j_call: TRBJ2-4
clone_size: .
d_call: TRBD1

cdr3_nt: TGTGCCAGCAGATACCCCTCGGGACAGACATCCTACGAGCAGTACTTC
cdr3_aa: CASRYPSGQTSYEQYF
v_call: TRBV2
j_call: TRBJ2-7
clone_size: .
d_call: TRBD1

cdr3_nt: TGCGCCAGCAGCCAAGGGACAGTACTTCCCTACGAGCAGTACTTC
cdr3_aa: CASSQGTVLPYEQYF
v_call: TRBV4-1
j_call: TRBJ2-7
clone_size: few
d_call: .

cdr3_nt: TGCGCCAGCAGCCCAGACCCAACAGGTCAGCCCCAGCATTTT
cdr3_aa: CASSPDPTGQPQHF
v_call: TRBV5-1
j_call: TRBJ1-5
clone_size: .
d_call: .

cdr3_nt: TGTGCCATCAGTGGACAGGGACCCGGCTACACCTTC
cdr3_aa: CAISGQGPGYTF
v_call: TRBV10-3
j_call: TRBJ1-2
clone_size: .
d_call: TRBD1

cdr3_nt: TGTGCCAGCAAAAGGCGGGAGGGTACCCTCTACGAGCAGTACTTC
cdr3_aa: CASKRREGTLYEQYF
v_call: TRBV6-5
j_call: TRBJ2-7
clone_size: .
d_call: TRBD2

cdr3_nt: TGCAGTGCTAGTCTGGTGGGAGGTAATGAAAAACTGTTTTTT
cdr3_aa: CSASLVGGNEKLFF
v_call: TRBV20-1
j_call: TRBJ1-4
clone_size: .
d_call: .

cdr3_nt: TGTGCCAGCAGCGCCGGTGATGCCGGGAGGGCCAATGAGCAGTTCTTC
cdr3_aa: CASSAGDAGRANEQFF
v_call: TRBV7-3
j_call: TRBJ2-1
clone_size: .
d_call: TRBD2

cdr3_nt: TGTGCCAGCAGCTTAGGACTAGGGGAGGAAAAACTGTTTTTT
cdr3_aa: CASSLGLGEEKLFF
v_call: TRBV7-9
j_call: TRBJ1-4
clone_size: few
d_call: .

cdr3_nt: TGTGCCAGCAGCATACTCCACGGGAGCTACGAGCAGTACTTC
cdr3_aa: CASSILHGSYEQYF
v_call: TRBV5-6
j_call: TRBJ2-7
clone_size: .
d_call: .

cdr3_nt: TGTGCCAGCAGAGGGGATCCCATGAAAAAACTGTTTTTT
cdr3_aa: CASRGDPMKKLFF
v_call: TRBV6-5
j_call: TRBJ1-4
clone_size: .
d_call: .

cdr3_nt: TGTGCCAGCAGCTTACGACAGGGAGGAGAGACCCAGTACTTC
cdr3_aa: CASSLRQGGETQYF
v_call: TRBV7-2
j_call: TRBJ2-5
clone_size: .
d_call: .

cdr3_nt: TGTGCCAGCAGTTTCCGGGACAGGTTATACGAGCAGTACTTC
cdr3_aa: CASSFRDRLYEQYF
v_call: TRBV28
j_call: TRBJ2-7
clone_size: .
d_call: TRBD1

cdr3_nt: TGTGCCAGCAGCGTCACAGGGGAGTCCTACAATGAGCAGTTCTTC
cdr3_aa: CASSVTGESYNEQFF
v_call: TRBV9
j_call: TRBJ2-1
clone_size: few
d_call: TRBD1

cdr3_nt: TGTGCCGCAAAAGTTGGAGAACTCAATGAGCAGTTCTTC
cdr3_aa: CAAKVGELNEQFF
v_call: TRBV6-5
j_call: TRBJ2-1
clone_size: .
d_call: .

cdr3_nt: TGTGCCATCAGCGGGACTAGCGAGGCCAATGAGCAGTTCTTC
cdr3_aa: CAISGTSEANEQFF
v_call: TRBV10-3
j_call: TRBJ2-1
clone_size: .
d_call: TRBD2

cdr3_nt: TGCGCCAGCAGCTTGGTGGAGAGATTGAACACTGAAGCTTTCTTT
cdr3_aa: CASSLVERLNTEAFF
v_call: TRBV5-1
j_call: TRBJ1-1
clone_size: .
d_call: .

cdr3_nt: TGTGCCAGCAGCTTAGATCAGGGGCTAGGTGAAAAACTGTTTTTT
cdr3_aa: CASSLDQGLGEKLFF
v_call: TRBV7-2
j_call: TRBJ1-4
clone_size: .
d_call: .

cdr3_nt: TGTGCCAGCAGCTTTATATTCGGGACTGTCCACGAGCAGTACTTC
cdr3_aa: CASSFIFGTVHEQYF
v_call: TRBV7-9
j_call: TRBJ2-7
clone_size: .
d_call: .

cdr3_nt: TGTGCCAGCAGTTTAACAGCTGGAAACACCATATATTTT
cdr3_aa: CASSLTAGNTIYF
v_call: TRBV28
j_call: TRBJ1-3
clone_size: .
d_call: .

cdr3_nt: TGTGCCACCTCGACACCTTATAGCAATCAGCCCCAGCATTTT
cdr3_aa: CATSTPYSNQPQHF
v_call: TRBV6-5
j_call: TRBJ1-5
clone_size: .
d_call: .

cdr3_nt: TGTGCCAGCAGCTTGCGCACAGGTTCACCCCTCCACTTT
cdr3_aa: CASSLRTGSPLHF
v_call: TRBV7-9
j_call: TRBJ1-6
clone_size: .
d_call: .

cdr3_nt: TGTGCCAGCAGCCCCGGGACTTTGGAGGTGACCCTCCACTTT
cdr3_aa: CASSPGTLEVTLHF
v_call: TRBV28
j_call: TRBJ1-6
clone_size: .
d_call: .

cdr3_nt: TGTGCCAGCAACCCCTCAGAGGCGGGGACCTACGAGCAGTACTTC
cdr3_aa: CASNPSEAGTYEQYF
v_call: TRBV2
j_call: TRBJ2-7
clone_size: .
d_call: .

cdr3_nt: TGTGCCACCTCAACAGGGGTGTTGCAGCCCCAGCATTTT
cdr3_aa: CATSTGVLQPQHF
v_call: TRBV18
j_call: TRBJ1-5
clone_size: .
d_call: TRBD1

cdr3_nt: TGTGCCAGCAGTACCAGGGGCGAGCAGTACTTC
cdr3_aa: CASSTRGEQYF
v_call: TRBV28
j_call: TRBJ2-7
clone_size: once
d_call: .

cdr3_nt: TGTGCCACCCAGTTTACAACTAATGAAAAACTGTTTTTT
cdr3_aa: CATQFTTNEKLFF
v_call: TRBV10-3
j_call: TRBJ1-4
clone_size: once
d_call: .

cdr3_nt: TGTGCCAGCAGCCAAGGAGGCCACGACAATCAGCCCCAGCATTTT
cdr3_aa: CASSQGGHDNQPQHF
v_call: TRBV3-1/TRBV3-2
j_call: TRBJ1-5
clone_size: .
d_call: .

cdr3_nt: TGTGCCAGCAGCTTGGCCGGGAGCACAGATACGCAGTATTTT
cdr3_aa: CASSLAGSTDTQYF
v_call: TRBV5-4
j_call: TRBJ2-3
clone_size: once
d_call: .

cdr3_nt: TGTGCCACCAGCAGAGGGTATCAAGGGGAAACTGAAGCTTTCTTT
cdr3_aa: CATSRGYQGETEAFF
v_call: TRBV15
j_call: TRBJ1-1
clone_size: .
d_call: .